This TCR beta chain was sequenced during a study of blood T cell repertoires in COVID-19. The overall study: Acute and convalescent COVID-19 specimens originated in the United States, Italy and Spain.

Germline V gene lookup returns CDR1 SGHRS and CDR2 YFSETQ. The CDR3 runs to 17 residues. With V trimmed by 2 bases and J by 4 bases, 11 bases remained unmatched. In the original workflow: How many nucleated cells were present was estimated from reference gene primer amplification. Profiling relied on immunoSEQ multiplex PCR, and the TCRdb table lists in-frame clones only, not all of them. The D gene and trimming were derived from the DNA, and the V and J assignments and clone size from that table. The table includes fewer than 75,000 clones, nearly 85% detected once. The specimen sequenced was peripheral blood. The gene calls are TRBV5-1 and TRBJ2-2, with 7 positions matching TRBD2. This TCR was recovered from a human donor in a cohort sampled during active COVID-19. CDR3 DNA: TGCGCCAGCAGCTTCTCGGCGGGGGTGGATGGCACCGGGGAGCTGTTTTTT. Translated: CASSFSAGVDGTGELFF.